Here is one T cell receptor (beta chain) with its context. Its specificity is not known. TCRdb re-called the reads through MiXCR, storing one row per CDR3 protein. The sample lists hundreds of thousands of distinct CDR3 sequences; roughly 28% were seen once. The entry originates in a study of T cell repertoires in cytomegalovirus infection. Study observations and caveats: The ex vivo response showed dominance by HLA-C-restricted CMV-specific TCR beta clonotypes. Individuals carrying CMV plus the relevant HLA were identified by cumulative frequency of public TCR beta families.

The CDR3 loop spans 18 amino acids. CDR1 is SGHVS, CDR2 FQNEAQ, per germline. With V trimmed by 5 bases and J by 4 bases, 15 bases remained unmatched. The sample in question was cultured PBMCs, obtained from culture after CMV antigen stimulation. This receptor was identified in a human donor in good health (CMV status not recorded). Some clones in this sample may be carry-over from other donors' samples. The rearrangement joins TRBV7-8 to TRBJ2-3; 10 nucleotides line up with TRBD2. This CDR3 reads CASSRGVAGGLNSDTQYF. CDR3 DNA sequence: TGTGCCAGCAGCCGAGGGGTAGCGGGGGGACTAAATTCAGATACGCAGTATTTT.